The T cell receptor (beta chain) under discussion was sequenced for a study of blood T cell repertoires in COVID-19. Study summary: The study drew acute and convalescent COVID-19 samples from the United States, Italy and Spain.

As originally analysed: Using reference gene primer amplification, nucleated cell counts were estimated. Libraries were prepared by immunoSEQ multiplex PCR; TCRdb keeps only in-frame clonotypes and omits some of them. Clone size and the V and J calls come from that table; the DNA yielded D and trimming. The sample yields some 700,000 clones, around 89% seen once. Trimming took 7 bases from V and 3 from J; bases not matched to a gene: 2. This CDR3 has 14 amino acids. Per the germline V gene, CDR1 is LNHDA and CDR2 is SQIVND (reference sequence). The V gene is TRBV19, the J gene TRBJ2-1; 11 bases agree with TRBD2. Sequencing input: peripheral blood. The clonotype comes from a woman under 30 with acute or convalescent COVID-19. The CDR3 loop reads CASTGTSGYNEQFF. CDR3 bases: TGTGCCAGTACCGGGACTAGCGGCTACAATGAGCAGTTCTTC.